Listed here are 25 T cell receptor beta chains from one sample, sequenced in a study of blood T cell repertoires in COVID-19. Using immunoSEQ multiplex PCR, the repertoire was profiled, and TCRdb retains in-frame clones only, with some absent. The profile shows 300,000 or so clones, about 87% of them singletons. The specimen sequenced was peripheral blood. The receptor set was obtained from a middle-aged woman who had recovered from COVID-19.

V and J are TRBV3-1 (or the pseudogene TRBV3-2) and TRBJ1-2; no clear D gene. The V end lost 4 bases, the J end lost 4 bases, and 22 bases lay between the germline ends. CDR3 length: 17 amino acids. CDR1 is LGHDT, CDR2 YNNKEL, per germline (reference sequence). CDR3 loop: CASSPRGVSSEGYGYTF. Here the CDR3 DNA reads TGTGCCAGCAGCCCCCGCGGTGTATCCTCCGAGGGCTATGGCTACACCTTC.

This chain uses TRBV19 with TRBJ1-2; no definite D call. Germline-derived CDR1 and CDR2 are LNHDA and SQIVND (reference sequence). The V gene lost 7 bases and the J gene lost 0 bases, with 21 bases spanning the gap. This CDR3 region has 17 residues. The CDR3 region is CASKKRWESLTNYGYTF. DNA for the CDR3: TGTGCCAGTAAAAAAAGGTGGGAGAGCTTAACTAACTATGGCTACACCTTC.

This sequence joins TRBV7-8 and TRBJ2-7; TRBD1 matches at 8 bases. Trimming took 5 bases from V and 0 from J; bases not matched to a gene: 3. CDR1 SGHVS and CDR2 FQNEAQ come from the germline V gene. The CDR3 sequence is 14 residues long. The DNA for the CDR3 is TGTGCCAGCAGCCAGGACAGGGCCTCCTACGAGCAGTACTTC. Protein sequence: CASSQDRASYEQYF.

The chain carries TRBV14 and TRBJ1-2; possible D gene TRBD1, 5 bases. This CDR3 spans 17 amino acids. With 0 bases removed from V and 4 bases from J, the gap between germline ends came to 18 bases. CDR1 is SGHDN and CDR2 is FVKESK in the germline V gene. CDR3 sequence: CASSQEVPQEGLYGYTF. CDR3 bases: TGTGCCAGCAGCCAAGAGGTTCCACAGGAGGGGCTCTATGGCTACACCTTC.

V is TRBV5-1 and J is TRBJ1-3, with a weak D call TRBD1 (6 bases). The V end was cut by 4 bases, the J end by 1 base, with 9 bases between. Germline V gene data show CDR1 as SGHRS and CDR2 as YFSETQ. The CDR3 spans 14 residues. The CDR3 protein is CASSQGTSGNTIYF. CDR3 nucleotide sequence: TGCGCCAGCAGCCAGGGGACATCTGGAAACACCATATATTTT. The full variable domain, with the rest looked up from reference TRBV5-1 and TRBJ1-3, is KAGVTQTPRYLIKTRGQQVTLSCSPISGHRSVSWYQQTPGQGLQFLFEYFSETQRNKGNFPGRFSGRQFSNSRSEMNVSTLELGDSALYLCASSQGTSGNTIYFGEGSWLTVV.

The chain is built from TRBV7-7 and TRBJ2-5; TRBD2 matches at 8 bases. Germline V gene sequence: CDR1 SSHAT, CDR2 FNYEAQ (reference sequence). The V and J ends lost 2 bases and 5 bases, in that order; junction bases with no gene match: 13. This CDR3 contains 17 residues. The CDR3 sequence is CASSLYLKRGSGETQYF. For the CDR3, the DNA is TGTGCCAGCAGCTTATATTTGAAGCGGGGGAGCGGGGAGACCCAGTACTTC.

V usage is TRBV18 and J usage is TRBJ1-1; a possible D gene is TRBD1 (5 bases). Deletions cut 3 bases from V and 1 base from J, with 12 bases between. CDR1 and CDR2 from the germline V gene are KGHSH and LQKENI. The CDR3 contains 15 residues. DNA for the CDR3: TGTGCCAGCTCACCCGGACCCCAGGGGAACACTGAAGCTTTCTTT. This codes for CASSPGPQGNTEAFF.

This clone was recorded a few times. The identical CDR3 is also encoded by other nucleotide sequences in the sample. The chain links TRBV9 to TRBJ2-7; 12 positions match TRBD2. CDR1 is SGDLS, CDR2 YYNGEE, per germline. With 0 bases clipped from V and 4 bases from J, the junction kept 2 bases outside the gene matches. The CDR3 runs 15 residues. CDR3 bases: TGTGCCAGCAGCGTAGAAGGACTAGCGGGGTACGAGCAGTACTTC. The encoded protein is CASSVEGLAGYEQYF.

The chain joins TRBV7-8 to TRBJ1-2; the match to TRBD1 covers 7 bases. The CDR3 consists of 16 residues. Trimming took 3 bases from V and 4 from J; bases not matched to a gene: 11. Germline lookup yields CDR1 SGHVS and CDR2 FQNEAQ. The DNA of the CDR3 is TGTGCCAGCAGCTTGGGGGACCGGGACAGCCCCTATGGCTACACCTTC. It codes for CASSLGDRDSPYGYTF.

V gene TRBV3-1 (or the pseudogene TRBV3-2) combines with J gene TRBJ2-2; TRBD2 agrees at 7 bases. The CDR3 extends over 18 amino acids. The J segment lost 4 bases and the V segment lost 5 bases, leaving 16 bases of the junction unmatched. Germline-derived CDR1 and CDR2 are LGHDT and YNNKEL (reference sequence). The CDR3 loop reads CASSSPKSSGAGTGELFF. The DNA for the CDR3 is TGTGCCAGCAGCTCCCCCAAGAGCAGCGGGGCAGGCACCGGGGAGCTGTTTTTT.

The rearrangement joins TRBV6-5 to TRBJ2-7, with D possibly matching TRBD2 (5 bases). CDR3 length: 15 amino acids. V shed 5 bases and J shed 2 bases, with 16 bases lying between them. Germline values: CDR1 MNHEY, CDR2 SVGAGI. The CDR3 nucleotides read TGTGCCAGCAGTAGGAGCGGCGGCAGGACCTACGAGCAGTACTTC. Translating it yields CASSRSGGRTYEQYF.

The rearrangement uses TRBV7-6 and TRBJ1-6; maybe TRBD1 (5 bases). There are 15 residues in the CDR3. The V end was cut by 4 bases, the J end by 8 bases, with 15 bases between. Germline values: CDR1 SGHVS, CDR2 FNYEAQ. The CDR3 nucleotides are TGTGCCAGCAGCTCTCGCCAGGGCAGGGATTCACCCCTCCACTTT. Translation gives CASSSRQGRDSPLHF.

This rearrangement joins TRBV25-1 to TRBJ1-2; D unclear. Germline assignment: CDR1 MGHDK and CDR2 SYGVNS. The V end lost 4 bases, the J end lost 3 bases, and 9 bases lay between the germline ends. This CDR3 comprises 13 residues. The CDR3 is CASSGYRYYGYTF. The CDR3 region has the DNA TGTGCCAGCAGTGGCTACAGATACTATGGCTACACCTTC.

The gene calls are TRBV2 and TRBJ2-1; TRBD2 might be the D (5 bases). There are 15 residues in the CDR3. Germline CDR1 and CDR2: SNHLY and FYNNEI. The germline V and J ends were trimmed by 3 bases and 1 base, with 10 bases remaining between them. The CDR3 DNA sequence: TGTGCCAGCAGTGAGGAGGCCCTTTCCTACAATGAGCAGTTCTTC. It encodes CASSEEALSYNEQFF.

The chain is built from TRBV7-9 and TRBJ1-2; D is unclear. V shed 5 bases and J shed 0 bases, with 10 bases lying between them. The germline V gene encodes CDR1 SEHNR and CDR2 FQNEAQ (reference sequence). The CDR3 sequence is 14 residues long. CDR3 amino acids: CASSQAPPNYGYTF. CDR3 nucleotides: TGTGCCAGCAGCCAAGCACCCCCTAACTATGGCTACACCTTC.

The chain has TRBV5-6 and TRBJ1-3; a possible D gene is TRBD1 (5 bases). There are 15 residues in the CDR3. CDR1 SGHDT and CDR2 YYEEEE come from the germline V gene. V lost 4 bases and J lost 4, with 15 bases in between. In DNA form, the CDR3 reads TGTGCCAGCAGCCTACCCGGGGGACCCGGAAACACCATATATTTT. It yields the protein CASSLPGGPGNTIYF.

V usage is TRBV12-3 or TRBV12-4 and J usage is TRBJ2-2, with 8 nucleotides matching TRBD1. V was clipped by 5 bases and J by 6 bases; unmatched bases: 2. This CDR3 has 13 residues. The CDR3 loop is CASSPRGPGELFF. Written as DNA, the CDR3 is TGTGCCAGCAGTCCCAGGGGGCCCGGGGAGCTGTTTTTT.

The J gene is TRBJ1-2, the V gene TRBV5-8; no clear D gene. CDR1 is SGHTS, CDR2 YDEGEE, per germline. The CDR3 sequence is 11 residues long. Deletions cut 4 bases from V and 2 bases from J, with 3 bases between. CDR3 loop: CASSPNYGYTF. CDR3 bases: TGTGCCAGCAGCCCGAACTATGGCTACACCTTC.

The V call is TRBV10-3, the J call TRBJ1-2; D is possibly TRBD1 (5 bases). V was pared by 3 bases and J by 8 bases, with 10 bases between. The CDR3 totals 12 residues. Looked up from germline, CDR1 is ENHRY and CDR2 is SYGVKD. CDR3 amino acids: CAISEQARGYTF. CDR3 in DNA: TGTGCCATCAGTGAACAGGCCAGGGGCTACACCTTC.

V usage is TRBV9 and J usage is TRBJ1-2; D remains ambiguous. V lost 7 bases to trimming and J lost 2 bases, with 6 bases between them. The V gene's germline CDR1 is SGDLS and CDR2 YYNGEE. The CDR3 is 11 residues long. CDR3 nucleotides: TGTGCCAGCGCGCTGAACTATGGCTACACCTTC. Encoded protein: CASALNYGYTF.

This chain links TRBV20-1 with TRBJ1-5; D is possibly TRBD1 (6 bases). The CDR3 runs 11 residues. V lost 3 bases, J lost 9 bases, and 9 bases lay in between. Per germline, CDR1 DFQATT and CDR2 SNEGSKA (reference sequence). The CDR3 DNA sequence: TGCAGTGCTAGCAGGGGTCGGCCCCAGCATTTT. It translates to CSASRGRPQHF.

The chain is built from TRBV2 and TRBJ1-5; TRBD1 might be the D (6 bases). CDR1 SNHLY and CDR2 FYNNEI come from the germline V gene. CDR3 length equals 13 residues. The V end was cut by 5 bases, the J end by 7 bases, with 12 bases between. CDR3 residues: CASSSGQLQPQHF. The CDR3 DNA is TGTGCCAGCAGTAGCGGACAGCTCCAGCCCCAGCATTTT. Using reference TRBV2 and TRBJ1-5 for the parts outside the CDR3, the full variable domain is EPEVTQTPSHQVTQMGQEVILRCVPISNHLYFYWYRQILGQKVEFLVSFYNNEISEKSEIFDDQFSVERPDGSNFTLKIRSTKLEDSAMYFCASSSGQLQPQHFGDGTRLSIL.

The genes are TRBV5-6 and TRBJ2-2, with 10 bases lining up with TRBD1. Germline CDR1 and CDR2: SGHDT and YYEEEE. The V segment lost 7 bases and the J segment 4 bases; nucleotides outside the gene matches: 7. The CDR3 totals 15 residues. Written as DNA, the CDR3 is TGTGCCAGCCGAAACCGGGACAGGGGCACCGGGGAGCTGTTTTTT. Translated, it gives CASRNRDRGTGELFF.

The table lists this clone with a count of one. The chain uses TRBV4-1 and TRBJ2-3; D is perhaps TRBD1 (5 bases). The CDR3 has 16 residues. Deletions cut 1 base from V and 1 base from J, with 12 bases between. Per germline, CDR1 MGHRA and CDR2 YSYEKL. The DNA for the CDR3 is TGCGCCAGCAGCCAAGCAGGGTCTGGGGGCACAGATACGCAGTATTTT. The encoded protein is CASSQAGSGGTDTQYF.

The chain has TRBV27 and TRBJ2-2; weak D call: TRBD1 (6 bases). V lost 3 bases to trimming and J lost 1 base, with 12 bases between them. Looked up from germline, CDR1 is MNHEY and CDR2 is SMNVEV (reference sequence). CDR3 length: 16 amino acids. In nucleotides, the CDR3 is TGTGCCAGCAGTTTGCCGGGACATTGGAACACCGGGGAGCTGTTTTTT. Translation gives CASSLPGHWNTGELFF.